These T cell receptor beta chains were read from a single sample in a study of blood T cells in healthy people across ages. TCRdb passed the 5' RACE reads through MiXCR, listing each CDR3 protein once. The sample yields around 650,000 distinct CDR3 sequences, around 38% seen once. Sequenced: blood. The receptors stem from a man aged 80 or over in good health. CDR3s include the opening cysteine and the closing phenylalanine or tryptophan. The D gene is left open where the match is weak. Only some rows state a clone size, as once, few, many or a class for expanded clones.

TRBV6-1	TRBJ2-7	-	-	TGTGCCCCCGTAGTTCCGGGGGCCTACAATGAGCAGTACTTC	CAPVVPGAYNEQYF
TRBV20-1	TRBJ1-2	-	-	TGCAGTGCTAGAGATCGCAGGGGAAGTGTGGGTTATGGCTACACCTTC	CSARDRRGSVGYGYTF
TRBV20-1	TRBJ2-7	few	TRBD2	TGCAGTGCTAGCGATGCGGGAGGGAGGTCCTACGAGCAGTACTTC	CSASDAGGRSYEQYF
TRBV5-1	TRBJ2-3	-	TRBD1	TGCGCCAGCAGCTTGGACACCGGGACAGCCACAGATACGCAGTATTTT	CASSLDTGTATDTQYF
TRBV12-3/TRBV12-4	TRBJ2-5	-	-	TGTGCCAGCAGTTTAACGGGACGAGTCAACAATGAGCAGTACTTC	CASSLTGRVNNEQYF
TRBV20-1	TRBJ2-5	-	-	TGCAGTGCTAGAGACGGGGGAGGATCGCCCCAAGAGACCCAGTACTTC	CSARDGGGSPQETQYF
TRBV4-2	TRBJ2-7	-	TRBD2	TGTGCCAGCAGCCAAGGAATTCAGCGGGGGGATGTAGAGGCCCAGTACTTC	CASSQGIQRGDVEAQYF
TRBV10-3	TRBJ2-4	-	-	TGTGCCATCAGTGAGTATTGGACAGACTCAGGAAACATTCAGTACTTC	CAISEYWTDSGNIQYF
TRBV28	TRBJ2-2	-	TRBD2	TGTGCCAGCAAGAGGACTAGATACACCGGGGAGCTGTTTTTT	CASKRTRYTGELFF
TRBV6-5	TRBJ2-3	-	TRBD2	TGTGCCAGCAGCGCGACTAGCGGGAGGGATACGCAGTATTTT	CASSATSGRDTQYF
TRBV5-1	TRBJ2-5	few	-	TGCGCCAGCAGCCGCTCGATGTCCGAGACCCAGTACTTC	CASSRSMSETQYF
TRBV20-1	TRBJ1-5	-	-	TGCAGTGCTCGCCTTATGGAGGGGATCCATCAGCCCCAGCATTTT	CSARLMEGIHQPQHF
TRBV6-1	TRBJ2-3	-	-	TGTGCCAGCAGGGCTAGCGTTTCTAGCACAGATACGCAGTATTTT	CASRASVSSTDTQYF
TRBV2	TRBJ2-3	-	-	TGTGCCAGCAACAGCAGAGTAGATGCGCAGTATTTT	CASNSRVDAQYF
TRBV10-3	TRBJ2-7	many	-	TGTGCCATCAGTGGGGCACAGGGTTCGAGCGAGCAGTACTTC	CAISGAQGSSEQYF
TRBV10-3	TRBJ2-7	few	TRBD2	TGTGCCATCAGTCGGACTAGCGGAGCCCCGGGCTCCTACGAGCAGTACTTC	CAISRTSGAPGSYEQYF
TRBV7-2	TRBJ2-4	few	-	TGTGCCAGCAGCTTAGAATTTACCCCACAACTAGCCAAAAACATTCAGTACTTC	CASSLEFTPQLAKNIQYF
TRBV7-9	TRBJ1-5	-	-	TGTGCCAGCAGCTCCACCGCGGTGGGAGGCAATCAGCCCCAGCATTTT	CASSSTAVGGNQPQHF
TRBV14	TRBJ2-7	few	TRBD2	TGTGCCAGCAGCCCCCTCAAGAGCGGGGGCCGGACCTACGAGCAGTACTTC	CASSPLKSGGRTYEQYF
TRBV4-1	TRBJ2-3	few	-	TGCGCCAGCAGCCAAGAGGGAACTCCGGCCACAGATACGCAGTATTTT	CASSQEGTPATDTQYF
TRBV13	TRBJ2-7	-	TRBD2	TGTGCCAGCAGCCGATTTCGACTAGCCACGAATCCCTACGAGCAGTACTTC	CASSRFRLATNPYEQYF
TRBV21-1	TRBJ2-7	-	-	TGTGCCAGCAGCACGCGAGACAGGGAAGGATACGAGCAGTACTTC	CASSTRDREGYEQYF
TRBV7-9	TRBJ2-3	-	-	TGTGCCAGCAGCCCGGGGACTGCTCATAGAGATACGCAGTATTTT	CASSPGTAHRDTQYF
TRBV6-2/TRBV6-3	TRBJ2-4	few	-	TGTGCCAGCAGCTTGGGAGCGAACATTCAGTACTTC	CASSLGANIQYF
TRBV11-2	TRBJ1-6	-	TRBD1	TGTGCCAGCAGCTTCCAGGACAGGGGTAATTCACCCCTCCACTTT	CASSFQDRGNSPLHF